These T cell receptor beta chains were read from a single sample in a study of blood T cells in healthy people across ages. Via MiXCR, TCRdb re-called the 5' RACE reads, giving one row per CDR3 protein. Altogether some 700,000 distinct CDR3 sequences are present, approximately 39% being singletons, with the ten largest covering 20% to 25%. Sequencing used blood. The receptors were gathered from a woman aged 60-70 years in good health. The conserved cysteine and the conserved F or W are not part of the CDR3 here. Clone size is stated in some rows and not others, as once, few, many or a class when expanded.

CDR3aa	v_gene	j_gene	abundance
ASRLTSGGVDTQY	TRBV6-5	TRBJ2-3	few
ASSSTSSGRAIDEQY	TRBV5-1	TRBJ2-5	NA
ASSLVGDRELF	TRBV7-2	TRBJ2-2	few
ASSLGASGAAY	TRBV7-2	TRBJ2-4	NA
ATSRDKTGTGTDTQY	TRBV15	TRBJ2-3	few
ASTRGQGIQPQH	TRBV6-2/TRBV6-3	TRBJ1-5	NA
ASRSSRYQETQY	TRBV2	TRBJ2-5	NA
ASSPNLRGLDTQY	TRBV18	TRBJ2-3	NA
ASSFLEGTVQY	TRBV7-2	TRBJ2-3	many
SATPGLGSYNEQF	TRBV20-1	TRBJ2-1	many
SARAPWGTGLSNYGYT	TRBV20-1	TRBJ1-2	NA